The subject of this entry is one T cell receptor (beta chain). This clonotype has just a few counts. Its cognate antigen has yet to be identified. No base qualities exist here, and no much larger clone lies one base off it. The germline V gene encodes CDR1 GTSNPN and CDR2 SVGIG (reference sequence). The cysteine opens and the phenylalanine closes a CDR3 of 12 amino acids. Of all the DNA, just the CDR3 is kept, 36 bases in frame from base 1. V is reduced by 4 bases and J by 3 bases, leaving a spacing of 7 bases between them. This record comes from a study of spatial heterogeneity in lung cancer (dated by TCRdb to between 2017 and 2020). Context from the whole study: Beta-chain transcripts were consistently detected in greater numbers than alpha-chain transcripts, which likely reflects a higher abundance of beta-chain transcripts. In the raw uncorrected reads, each unique combination of TCR and UMI appeared more than ten times on average. In non-small cell lung cancer, the study made a quantitative comparison of TCR alpha and beta repertoires among multiple tumor regions, matched nontumor lung and blood. TCR repertoire features were related to nonsynonymous mutation counts determined by whole-exome sequencing of tumor tissue. At surgery, hundreds of tumor regions, around 64 matched nontumor lung samples and 45 to 60 PBMC samples were TCR-sequenced for both alpha and beta chains. Overall study outcomes, separate from this receptor: Ubiquitous expanded tumor TCRs were found in blood more often at tumor resection than at routine follow-up. Additional single-cell paired TCR alpha and beta sequencing was considered necessary to confirm, at a functional level, the hypothesis that regional TCRs recognize regional mutations.

The time point label for this specimen denotes: sample taken at primary tumor resection. The donors were 65 to 85 patients from the lung TRACERx cohort who had early-stage, untreated non-small cell lung cancer. Without any cell sorting, TCR sequencing was performed on whole RNA extracted either from tumor and nontumor lung tissue or from cryopreserved PBMC samples. Only patients for whom sufficient RNA was available from at least two tumor regions were selected for TCR sequencing. Library preparation was by 5' RACE. Sequencing was carried out with a NextSeq 500. In the TCR library protocol, a unique molecular identifier was attached to each TCR cDNA molecule so that PCR and sequencing errors could be corrected. The paper's data handling went like this. Decombinator tools were used for TCR identification, UMI-based error correction and CDR3 extraction. TCRs above a frequency of 2 per 1,000, corresponding to the top 1% of the tumor frequency distribution, were defined as expanded. Renyi diversity was calculated using the R vegan package after each repertoire was subsampled 100 times to 5,000 TCRs. To build CDR3 similarity networks, amino acid triplet string-kernel similarity was used, and CDR3s were connected when their pairwise similarity was above 0.82. TCRdb reran the public reads through fastp at Q25 and MiXCR, keeping productive beta chains. Entries are consolidated by CDR3 protein sequence, retaining the most common genes and DNA. TCRdb's processing, not the study's, gives the V and J calls here. The sample table contains more than 60,000 distinct CDR3 sequences; only one count was recorded for around 6% of them. The ten top clones hold over 12% of the sample.

The receptor comes from a female donor with early-stage non-small cell lung cancer. The chain couples TRBV30 to TRBJ1-3; TRBD1 is a possible D gene, resting on 5 matching bases. The sample consisted of PBMCs, taken at surgery. The DNA sequence is as follows: TGTGCCTGGAAGGGGCTTGGAAACACCATATATTTT. This codes for CAWKGLGNTIYF.